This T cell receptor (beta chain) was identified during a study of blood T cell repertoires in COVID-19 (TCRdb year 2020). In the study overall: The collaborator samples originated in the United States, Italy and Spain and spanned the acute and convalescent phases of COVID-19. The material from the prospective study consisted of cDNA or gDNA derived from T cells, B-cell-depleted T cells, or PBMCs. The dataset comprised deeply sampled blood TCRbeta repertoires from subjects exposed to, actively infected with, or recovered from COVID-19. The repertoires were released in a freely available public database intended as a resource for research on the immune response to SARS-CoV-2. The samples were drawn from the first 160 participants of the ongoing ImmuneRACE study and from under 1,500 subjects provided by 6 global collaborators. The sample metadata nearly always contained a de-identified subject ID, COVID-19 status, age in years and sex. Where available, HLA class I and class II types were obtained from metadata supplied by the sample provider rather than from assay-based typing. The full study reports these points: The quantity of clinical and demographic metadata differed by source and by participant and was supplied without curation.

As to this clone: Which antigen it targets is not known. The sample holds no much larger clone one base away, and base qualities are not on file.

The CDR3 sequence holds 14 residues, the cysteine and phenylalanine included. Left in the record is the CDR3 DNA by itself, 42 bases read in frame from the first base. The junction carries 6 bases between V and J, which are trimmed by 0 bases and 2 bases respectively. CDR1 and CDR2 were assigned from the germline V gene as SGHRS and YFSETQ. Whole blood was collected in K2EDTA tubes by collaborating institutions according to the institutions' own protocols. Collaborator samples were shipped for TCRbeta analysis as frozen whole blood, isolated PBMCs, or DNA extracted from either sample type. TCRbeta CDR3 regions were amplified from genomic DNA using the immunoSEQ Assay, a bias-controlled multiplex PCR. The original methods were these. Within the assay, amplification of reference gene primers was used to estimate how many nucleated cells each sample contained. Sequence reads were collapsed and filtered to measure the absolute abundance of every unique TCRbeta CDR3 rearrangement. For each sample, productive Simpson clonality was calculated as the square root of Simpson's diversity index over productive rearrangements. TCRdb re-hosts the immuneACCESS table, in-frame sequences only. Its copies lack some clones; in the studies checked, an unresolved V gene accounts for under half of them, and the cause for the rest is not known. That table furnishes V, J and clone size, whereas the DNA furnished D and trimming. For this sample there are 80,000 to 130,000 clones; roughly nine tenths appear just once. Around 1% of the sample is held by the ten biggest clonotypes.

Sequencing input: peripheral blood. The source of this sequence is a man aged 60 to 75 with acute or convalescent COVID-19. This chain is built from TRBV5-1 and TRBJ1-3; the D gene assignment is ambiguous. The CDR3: CASSLAGTGNTIYF. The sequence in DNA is TGCGCCAGCAGCTTGGCAGGAACTGGAAACACCATATATTTT. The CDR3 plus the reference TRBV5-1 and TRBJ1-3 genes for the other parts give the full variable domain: KAGVTQTPRYLIKTRGQQVTLSCSPISGHRSVSWYQQTPGQGLQFLFEYFSETQRNKGNFPGRFSGRQFSNSRSEMNVSTLELGDSALYLCASSLAGTGNTIYFGEGSWLTVV.